This T cell receptor (beta chain) was recovered during a study of blood T cell repertoires in COVID-19. Seattle's cohort entered during active infection and was followed longitudinally. Measured with immunoSEQ multiplex PCR; TCRdb has only the in-frame clones, and not every one. The repertoire includes roughly 440,000 clones, 70% to 90% of them detected once, and 10% to 15% sits in the top ten. The receptor was derived from a woman between 45 and 60 years old with COVID-19, enrolled during active disease. The material sequenced was peripheral blood.

CDR3 nucleotides: TGCAGCGTTGACTACGGGGTCAGTGATTTTGATGGCTACACCTTC. Translation: CSVDYGVSDFDGYTF. The V call is TRBV29-1, the J call TRBJ1-2; D is unclear. V lost 3 bases and J lost 6, with 20 bases in between. Germline V gene lookup returns CDR1 SQVTM and CDR2 ANQGSEA. The CDR3 contains 15 residues.